Only a few counts were recorded for the clone carrying this T cell receptor (beta chain). Its antigen is not identified. Looked up from germline, CDR1 is MNHEY and CDR2 is SVGAGI. The CDR3 contains 14 residues. V was pared by 7 bases and J by 9 bases, with 9 bases of the junction left unmatched. These data belong to a study of cytomegalovirus exposure and HLA in healthy donors. Study information: Assignment to the Caucasian-associated ancestry cluster applied to roughly 80% of the approximately 400 genotyped donors. General study findings and limits: Equally common other TCR beta chains were less clonally expanded than HLA-associated ones, a later analysis found. Presence/absence analyses assumed roughly uniform sequencing depth across donors, which may not hold.

The study ran its PCR with 60 Vbeta and 13 Jbeta primers. The assay was immunoSEQ multiplex PCR, and TCRdb's table has in-frame clones only and misses some. The sample has roughly 150,000 clones, less than 65% seen once; the top ten hold 2.5% to 3.5%. Sequencing input: PBMCs. This TCR was sampled from a woman aged 25 to 45 in good health and CMV-seropositive. The chain couples TRBV6-5 to TRBJ2-1, with 10 bases lining up with TRBD1. The CDR3 region is CASTIRQGAGEQFF. The CDR3 DNA reads as TGTGCCAGCACCATAAGACAGGGGGCAGGTGAGCAGTTCTTC.